The table lists the clone carrying this T cell receptor (beta chain) with many counts. Its target is unknown. The CDR3 runs to 15 residues. CDR1 is MNHEY, CDR2 SMNVEV, per germline (reference sequence). The V gene end was trimmed by 6 bases and the J gene end by 7 bases; junction bases not matched to a gene: 4. The sample belongs to a study of early T cells in non-severe SARS-CoV-2 infection. Broader study findings: VDJdb matching favored anti-spike CD8 responses, missing private and CD4 specificities.

MiXCR, run by TCRdb on the 5' RACE reads, gives a single entry per CDR3 protein. The top ten hold roughly 7% of the sample, which has around 88,000 distinct CDR3 sequences, about an eighth seen once. The receptor was isolated from an adult who was a healthcare worker with PCR-confirmed SARS-CoV-2 infection or an uninfected control (not recorded which). The chain uses TRBV27 and TRBJ2-1, with TRBD2 matching 15 bases. Material for sequencing was whole blood. DNA for the CDR3: TGTGCCAGCAGCTCCGGGACTAGCGGGAGGAATGAGCAGTTCTTC. This codes for CASSSGTSGRNEQFF.